A selection of T cell receptor beta chains follows, all from one sample in a study of blood T cells in healthy people across ages. MiXCR, run by TCRdb on the 5' RACE reads, gives a single entry per CDR3 protein. The sample yields 850,000 to 1,000,000 distinct CDR3 sequences, roughly 51% seen once. Sequencing was carried out using blood. All receptors derive from an older woman in good health. CDR3s include the opening cysteine and the closing phenylalanine or tryptophan. Fields, in order: D gene, J gene, clone size, V gene, CDR3 protein, CDR3 DNA. The D gene is left open where the match is weak. Size is omitted from some rows. Given values are once, few, many or a class for expanded clones.

TRBD2	TRBJ2-1	.	TRBV4-1	CASSSRGLAYNEQFF	TGCGCCAGCAGCTCTCGGGGACTAGCCTACAATGAGCAGTTCTTC
.	TRBJ2-3	few	TRBV12-3/TRBV12-4	CASSVHTDTQYF	TGTGCCAGCAGTGTGCACACAGATACGCAGTATTTT
.	TRBJ2-3	.	TRBV6-1	CASSGQYGDTQYF	TGTGCCAGCAGTGGGCAATATGGAGATACGCAGTATTTT
.	TRBJ2-7	.	TRBV11-2	CASSLGIRVSYEQYF	TGTGCCAGCAGCTTAGGTATAAGGGTGTCCTACGAGCAGTACTTC
TRBD1	TRBJ1-5	.	TRBV19	CASNTGTGNDQPQHF	TGTGCCAGTAACACCGGGACAGGGAACGATCAGCCCCAGCATTTT
.	TRBJ2-5	.	TRBV20-1	CSLRTCQETQYF	TGCAGCCTTAGGACTTGCCAAGAGACCCAGTACTTC
TRBD2	TRBJ2-1	.	TRBV20-1	CSARMGTSGRGNEQFF	TGCAGTGCCCGGATGGGAACTAGCGGGAGGGGAAATGAGCAGTTCTTC
TRBD2	TRBJ2-7	.	TRBV28	CASSIRLAGNYEQYF	TGTGCCAGCAGTATCCGACTAGCGGGCAACTACGAGCAGTACTTC
TRBD2	TRBJ2-3	many	TRBV7-2	CASSLLAGGSTDTQYF	TGTGCCAGCAGCTTACTAGCGGGAGGGAGCACAGATACGCAGTATTTT
TRBD1	TRBJ1-1	few	TRBV29-1	CSVELGQGYFNTEAFF	TGCAGCGTTGAATTGGGACAGGGATATTTTAACACTGAAGCTTTCTTT
TRBD2	TRBJ2-5	.	TRBV12-3/TRBV12-4	CASSLLAGHNEQYF	TGTGCCAGCAGTTTACTAGCGGGTCACAATGAGCAGTACTTC
.	TRBJ1-2	many	TRBV6-6	CASSRDFSYTF	TGTGCCAGCAGTAGGGATTTCTCCTACACCTTC
.	TRBJ2-1	.	TRBV6-1	CASSPPGTGDGYNEQFF	TGTGCCAGCAGTCCCCCTGGGACGGGAGATGGTTACAATGAGCAGTTCTTC
TRBD2	TRBJ2-7	.	TRBV29-1	CSVWGLADSYEQYF	TGCAGCGTGTGGGGACTAGCGGATTCCTACGAGCAGTACTTC
.	TRBJ2-7	few	TRBV12-3/TRBV12-4	CASSFQSYEQYF	TGTGCCAGCAGTTTTCAATCCTACGAGCAGTACTTC
.	TRBJ2-3	.	TRBV28	CASLWDRADTQYF	TGTGCCAGCTTGTGGGATAGGGCAGATACGCAGTATTTT
.	TRBJ2-7	many	TRBV20-1	CSASGTGYEQYF	TGCAGTGCTAGCGGGACGGGCTACGAGCAGTACTTC
TRBD2	TRBJ2-3	.	TRBV29-1	CSTGLAGGPDTQYF	TGCAGCACAGGACTAGCGGGAGGGCCGGATACGCAGTATTTT
TRBD2	TRBJ2-5	.	TRBV6-6	CASSKRLAGKETQYF	TGTGCCAGCAGCAAAAGACTAGCGGGGAAAGAGACCCAGTACTTC
TRBD2	TRBJ2-1	once	TRBV11-2	CASSLDLAGGPYNEQFF	TGTGCCAGCAGCTTAGACCTAGCGGGAGGCCCCTACAATGAGCAGTTCTTC
TRBD2	TRBJ2-1	.	TRBV3-1	CASSPGPGGANAEQFF	TGTGCCAGCAGCCCAGGACCGGGAGGAGCGAACGCTGAGCAGTTCTTC
.	TRBJ1-5	once	TRBV6-1	CASSGTPGDQPQHF	TGTGCCAGCAGCGGGACCCCCGGGGATCAGCCCCAGCATTTT
.	TRBJ2-5	.	TRBV28	CASTLRGGFGEQYF	TGTGCCAGCACCCTTAGGGGGGGATTCGGGGAGCAGTACTTC
TRBD1	TRBJ2-7	.	TRBV18	CASSNRDRAIEQYF	TGTGCCAGCTCAAACCGGGACAGGGCGATCGAGCAGTACTTC
TRBD2	TRBJ2-5	.	TRBV11-2	CASSLAGTMQETQYF	TGTGCCAGCAGCCTTGCCGGGACTATGCAAGAGACCCAGTACTTC
TRBD2	TRBJ2-1	few	TRBV24-1	CATSDQGWTSGSPNEQFF	TGTGCCACCAGTGACCAAGGGTGGACTAGCGGGAGCCCAAATGAGCAGTTCTTC
TRBD1	TRBJ2-1	.	TRBV5-6	CASSPRTGQGRNEQFF	TGTGCCAGCAGCCCCAGAACGGGACAGGGGAGGAATGAGCAGTTCTTC
TRBD2	TRBJ2-7	many	TRBV2	CASSESQLAGPYEQYF	TGTGCCAGCAGTGAATCTCAGCTAGCGGGACCCTACGAGCAGTACTTC
TRBD1	TRBJ2-5	few	TRBV10-3	CAIRSGTGMTETQYF	TGTGCCATCAGGTCCGGGACAGGGATGACAGAGACCCAGTACTTC
.	TRBJ1-4	.	TRBV6-5	CASMTRRRTNEKLFF	TGTGCCAGCATGACTCGGAGGCGGACTAATGAAAAACTGTTTTTT
.	TRBJ1-2	.	TRBV6-1	CASTANYGYTF	TGTGCCAGTACCGCGAACTATGGCTACACCTTC
.	TRBJ2-3	.	TRBV2	CVTGDREVGTDTQYF	TGTGTGACGGGGGACAGAGAGGTGGGCACAGATACGCAGTATTTT
.	TRBJ2-3	few	TRBV6-1	CASRDVGDTQYF	TGTGCCAGCAGAGACGTAGGTGATACGCAGTATTTT
.	TRBJ1-2	.	TRBV28	CASSLAVGGYTF	TGTGCCAGCAGTTTAGCGGTGGGAGGCTACACCTTC
.	TRBJ2-2	many	TRBV12-3/TRBV12-4	CASSNQNGELFF	TGTGCCAGCAGTAACCAGAACGGGGAGCTGTTTTTT
.	TRBJ2-7	few	TRBV12-3/TRBV12-4	CASSFRQGGEQYF	TGTGCCAGCAGTTTTAGGCAGGGAGGAGAGCAGTACTTC
.	TRBJ1-2	few	TRBV28	CASSLGGRATYGYTF	TGTGCCAGCAGTTTGGGGGGCAGGGCGACCTATGGCTACACCTTC
TRBD2	TRBJ2-3	once	TRBV7-9	CASSFRREWEDTQYF	TGTGCCAGCAGCTTTAGGCGGGAGTGGGAAGATACGCAGTATTTT
TRBD2	TRBJ2-1	.	TRBV6-1	CASGTTINEQFF	TGTGCCAGCGGGACTACTATCAATGAGCAGTTCTTC
.	TRBJ2-3	.	TRBV21-1	CASSKEVPGVLRTDTQYF	TGTGCCAGCAGCAAAGAGGTCCCAGGGGTTCTTCGCACAGATACGCAGTATTTT
TRBD2	TRBJ2-4	.	TRBV14	CASSGLAGGGKNIQYF	TGTGCCAGCAGTGGACTAGCGGGAGGCGGCAAAAACATTCAGTACTTC
.	TRBJ2-7	.	TRBV6-5	CASGGQTYEQYF	TGTGCCAGCGGGGGGCAGACCTACGAGCAGTACTTC
.	TRBJ2-5	.	TRBV12-3/TRBV12-4	CASGPPGLLETQYF	TGTGCCAGCGGACCCCCCGGGCTTCTAGAGACCCAGTACTTC
.	TRBJ2-3	once	TRBV30	CAWGPVADTQYF	TGTGCCTGGGGACCGGTAGCGGATACGCAGTATTTT
.	TRBJ2-5	few	TRBV12-3/TRBV12-4	CASSPRRDTETQYF	TGTGCCAGCAGTCCACGGCGGGATACGGAGACCCAGTACTTC
.	TRBJ1-5	few	TRBV12-3/TRBV12-4	CASFRINQPQHF	TGTGCCAGTTTTAGAATCAATCAGCCCCAGCATTTT
.	TRBJ2-4	.	TRBV28	CASRDVERSDIQYF	TGTGCCAGCCGCGACGTTGAGCGGAGTGACATTCAGTACTTC
.	TRBJ1-5	many	TRBV7-2	CASSSSGQPQHF	TGTGCCAGCAGCTCATCGGGTCAGCCCCAGCATTTT
.	TRBJ2-1	.	TRBV7-9	CASSITTSRDEQFF	TGTGCCAGCAGCATCACTACGTCGCGGGACGAGCAGTTCTTC
.	TRBJ2-4	.	TRBV20-1	CSDGRADVQYF	TGCAGTGATGGTCGGGCCGACGTTCAGTACTTC
TRBD1	TRBJ1-1	once	TRBV20-1	CSARFLETGESTEAFF	TGCAGTGCTAGATTCCTCGAGACAGGGGAGAGCACTGAAGCTTTCTTT
.	TRBJ2-3	few	TRBV12-3/TRBV12-4	CASSLAGAGDTQYF	TGTGCCAGCAGTTTAGCCGGCGCTGGAGATACGCAGTATTTT
.	TRBJ2-5	.	TRBV29-1	CSVEYQETQYF	TGCAGCGTTGAATACCAAGAGACCCAGTACTTC
TRBD1	TRBJ2-2	.	TRBV11-3	CASSLDSRDREPGELFF	TGTGCCAGCAGCTTAGATTCCCGGGACAGGGAACCCGGGGAGCTGTTTTTT
.	TRBJ2-3	.	TRBV7-2	CASSRDTPTVSTDTQYF	TGTGCCAGCAGCAGGGACACCCCAACGGTTAGCACAGATACGCAGTATTTT
TRBD1	TRBJ2-5	.	TRBV5-1	CASSINRMGQGETQYF	TGCGCCAGCAGCATTAACAGGATGGGACAGGGAGAGACCCAGTACTTC
.	TRBJ2-1	few	TRBV29-1	CSVSRDIYNEQFF	TGCAGCGTTTCCAGGGACATTTACAATGAGCAGTTCTTC
.	TRBJ1-1	.	TRBV6-5	CASSYLRDTLNTEAFF	TGTGCCAGCAGTTACCTCCGGGACACACTGAACACTGAAGCTTTCTTT
.	TRBJ2-7	few	TRBV6-6	CASSYDRLPPYEQYF	TGTGCCAGCAGTTACGACAGGCTTCCACCCTACGAGCAGTACTTC
TRBD2	TRBJ2-3	.	TRBV2	CASSEGATSGTITDTQYF	TGTGCCAGCAGTGAGGGGGCGACTAGCGGGACAATAACAGATACGCAGTATTTT